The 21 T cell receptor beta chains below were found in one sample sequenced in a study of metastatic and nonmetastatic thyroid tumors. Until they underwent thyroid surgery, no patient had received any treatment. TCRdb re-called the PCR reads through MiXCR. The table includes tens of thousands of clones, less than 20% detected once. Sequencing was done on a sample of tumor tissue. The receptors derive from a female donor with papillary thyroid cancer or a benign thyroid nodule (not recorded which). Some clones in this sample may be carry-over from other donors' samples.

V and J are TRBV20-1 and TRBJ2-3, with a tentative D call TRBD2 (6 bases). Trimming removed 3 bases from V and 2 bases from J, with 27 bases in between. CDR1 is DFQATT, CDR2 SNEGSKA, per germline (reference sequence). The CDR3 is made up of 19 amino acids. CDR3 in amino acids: CSASGTGGWGRRLTDTQYF. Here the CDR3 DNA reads TGCAGTGCTAGCGGAACTGGCGGTTGGGGGAGGAGGCTCACAGATACGCAGTATTTT.

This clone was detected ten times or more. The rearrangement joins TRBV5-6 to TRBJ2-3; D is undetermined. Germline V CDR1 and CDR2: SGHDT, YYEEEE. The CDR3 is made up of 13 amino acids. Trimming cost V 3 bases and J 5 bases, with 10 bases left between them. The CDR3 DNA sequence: TGTGCCAGCAGCTCCCCTCCGGGAGATACGCAGTATTTT. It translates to CASSSPPGDTQYF. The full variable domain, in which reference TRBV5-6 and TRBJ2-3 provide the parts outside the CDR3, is DAGVTQSPTHLIKTRGQQVTLRCSPKSGHDTVSWYQQALGQGPQFIFQYYEEEERQRGNFPDRFSGHQFPNYSSELNVNALLLGDSALYLCASSSPPGDTQYFGPGTRLTVL.

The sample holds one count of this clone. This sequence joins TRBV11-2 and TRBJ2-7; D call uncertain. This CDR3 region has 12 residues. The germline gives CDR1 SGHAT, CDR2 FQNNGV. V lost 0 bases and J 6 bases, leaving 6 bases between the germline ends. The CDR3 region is CASSLDISEQYF. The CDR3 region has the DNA TGTGCCAGCAGCTTAGATATCTCCGAGCAGTACTTC. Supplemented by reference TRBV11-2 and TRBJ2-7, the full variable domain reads EAGVAQSPRYKIIEKRQSVAFWCNPISGHATLYWYQQILGQGPKLLIQFQNNGVVDDSQLPKDRFSAERLKGVDSTLKIQPAKLEDSAVYLCASSLDISEQYFGPGTRLTVT.

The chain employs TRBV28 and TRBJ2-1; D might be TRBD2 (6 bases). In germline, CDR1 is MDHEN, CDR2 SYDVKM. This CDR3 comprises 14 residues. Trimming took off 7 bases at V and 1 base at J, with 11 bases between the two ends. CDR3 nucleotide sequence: TGTGCCAGCACCCGGGAGACGTCCTACAATGAGCAGTTCTTC. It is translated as CASTRETSYNEQFF.

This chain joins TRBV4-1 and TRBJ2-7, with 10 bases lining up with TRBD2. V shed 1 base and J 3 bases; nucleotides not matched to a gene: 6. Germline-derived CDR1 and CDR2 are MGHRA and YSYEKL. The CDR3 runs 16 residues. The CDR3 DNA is TGCGCCAGCAGCCAAGGCCTCGCTAGCGGGAGCTACGAGCAGTACTTC. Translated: CASSQGLASGSYEQYF.

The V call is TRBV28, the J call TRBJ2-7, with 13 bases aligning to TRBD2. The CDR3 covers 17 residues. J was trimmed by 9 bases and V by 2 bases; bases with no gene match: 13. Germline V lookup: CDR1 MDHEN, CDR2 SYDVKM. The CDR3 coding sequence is TGTGCCAGCAGTTTAGTTGGACTAGCGGGAGATGTTTCTGTGCAGTACTTC. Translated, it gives CASSLVGLAGDVSVQYF.

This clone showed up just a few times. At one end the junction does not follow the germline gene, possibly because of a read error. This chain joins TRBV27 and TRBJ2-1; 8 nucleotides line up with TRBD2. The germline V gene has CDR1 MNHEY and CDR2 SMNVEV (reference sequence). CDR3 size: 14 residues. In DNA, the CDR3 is TGTGTCAGCAGTATTAGCGGGATCAAAGCCCAGGAGTTCTTC. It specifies CVSSISGIKAQEFF.

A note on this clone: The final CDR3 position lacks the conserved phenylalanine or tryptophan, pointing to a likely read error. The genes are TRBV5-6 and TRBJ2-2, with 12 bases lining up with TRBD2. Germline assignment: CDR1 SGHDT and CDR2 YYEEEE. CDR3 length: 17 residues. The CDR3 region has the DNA TGTACCAGCAGCTTGAGACTAGCGGGAGCTGACACCGGGGAGCTGTTTCTT. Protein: CTSSLRLAGADTGELFL.

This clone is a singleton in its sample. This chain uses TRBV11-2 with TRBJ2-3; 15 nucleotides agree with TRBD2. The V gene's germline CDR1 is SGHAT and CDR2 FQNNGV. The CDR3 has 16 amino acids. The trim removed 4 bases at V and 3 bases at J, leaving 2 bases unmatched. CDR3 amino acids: CASSSGTSGRTDTQYF. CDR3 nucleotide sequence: TGTGCCAGCAGCTCTGGGACTAGCGGGAGGACAGATACGCAGTATTTT.

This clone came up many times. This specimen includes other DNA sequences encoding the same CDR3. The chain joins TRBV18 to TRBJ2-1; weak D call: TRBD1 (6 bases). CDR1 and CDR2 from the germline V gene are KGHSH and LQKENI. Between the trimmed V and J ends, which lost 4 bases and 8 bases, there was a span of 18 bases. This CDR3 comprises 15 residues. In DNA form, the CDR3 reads TGTGCCAGCTCACTTGACTCAGGGGTCCTCGATGAGCAGTTCTTC. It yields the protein CASSLDSGVLDEQFF.

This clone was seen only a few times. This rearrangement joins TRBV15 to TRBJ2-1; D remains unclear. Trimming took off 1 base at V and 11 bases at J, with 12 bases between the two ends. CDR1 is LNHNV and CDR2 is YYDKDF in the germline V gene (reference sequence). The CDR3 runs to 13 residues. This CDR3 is CATSRATGSQQFF. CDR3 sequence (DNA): TGTGCCACCAGCAGAGCGACTGGCTCTCAGCAGTTCTTC. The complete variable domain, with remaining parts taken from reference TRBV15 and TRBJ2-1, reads DAMVIQNPRYQVTQFGKPVTLSCSQTLNHNVMYWYQQKSSQAPKLLFHYYDKDFNNEADTPDNFQSRRPNTSFCFLDIRSPGLGDTAMYLCATSRATGSQQFFGPGTRLTVL.

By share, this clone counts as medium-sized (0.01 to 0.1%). The CDR3 region has the DNA TGCAGTGCTAGAGAGGGGGCCGAGCAGTACTTC. Its translation: CSAREGAEQYF. The chain carries TRBV20-1 and TRBJ2-7; D is perhaps TRBD1 (6 bases). The length of the CDR3 is 11 residues. The germline V gene encodes CDR1 DFQATT and CDR2 SNEGSKA (reference sequence). V gave up 0 bases and J gave up 6 bases, with 6 bases separating them.

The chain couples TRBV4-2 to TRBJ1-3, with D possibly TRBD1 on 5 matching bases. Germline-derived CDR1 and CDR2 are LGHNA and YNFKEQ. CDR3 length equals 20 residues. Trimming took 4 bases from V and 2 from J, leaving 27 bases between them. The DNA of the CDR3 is TGTGCCAGCAGCCCGCGTCAAATAACCGGGGGGGTGCGCCCTGGAAACACCATATATTTT. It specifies CASSPRQITGGVRPGNTIYF.

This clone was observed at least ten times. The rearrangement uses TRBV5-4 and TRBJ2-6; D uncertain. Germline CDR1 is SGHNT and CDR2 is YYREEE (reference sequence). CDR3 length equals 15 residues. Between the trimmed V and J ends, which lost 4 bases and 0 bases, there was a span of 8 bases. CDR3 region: CASSNDNSGANVLTF. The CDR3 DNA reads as TGTGCCAGCAGCAATGACAACTCTGGGGCCAACGTCCTGACTTTC.

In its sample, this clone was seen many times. CDR3 DNA: TGTGCCAGTACCCCCGGTGGAAACTCCTACAATGAGCAGTTCTTC. This encodes CASTPGGNSYNEQFF. V gene TRBV19 combines with J gene TRBJ2-1; D remains ambiguous. Germline V gene sequence: CDR1 LNHDA, CDR2 SQIVND (reference sequence). The V and J ends lost 7 bases and 0 bases respectively, with 13 bases between them. The length of the CDR3 is 15 residues. Full variable domain (rest looked up from reference TRBV19 and TRBJ2-1): DGGITQSPKYLFRKEGQNVTLSCEQNLNHDAMYWYRQDPGQGLRLIYYSQIVNDFQKGDIAEGYSVSREKKESFPLTVTSAQKNPTAFYLCASTPGGNSYNEQFFGPGTRLTVL.

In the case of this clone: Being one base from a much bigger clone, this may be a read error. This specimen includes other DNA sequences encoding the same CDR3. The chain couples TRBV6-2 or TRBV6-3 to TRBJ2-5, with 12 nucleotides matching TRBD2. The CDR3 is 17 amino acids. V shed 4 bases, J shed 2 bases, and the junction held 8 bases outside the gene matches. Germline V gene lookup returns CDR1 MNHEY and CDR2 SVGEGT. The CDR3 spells CASSSNPGLAGQETQYF. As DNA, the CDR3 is TGTGCCAGCAGTTCAAATCCTGGACTAGCGGGACAAGAGACCCAGTACTTC.

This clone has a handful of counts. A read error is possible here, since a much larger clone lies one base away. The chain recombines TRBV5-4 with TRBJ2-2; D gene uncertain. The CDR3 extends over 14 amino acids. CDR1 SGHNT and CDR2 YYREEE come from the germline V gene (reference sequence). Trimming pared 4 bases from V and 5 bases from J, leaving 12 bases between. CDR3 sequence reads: CASSPNLWTGELFF. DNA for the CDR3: TGTGCCAGCAGCCCGAACCTATGGACCGGGGAGCTGTTTTTT.

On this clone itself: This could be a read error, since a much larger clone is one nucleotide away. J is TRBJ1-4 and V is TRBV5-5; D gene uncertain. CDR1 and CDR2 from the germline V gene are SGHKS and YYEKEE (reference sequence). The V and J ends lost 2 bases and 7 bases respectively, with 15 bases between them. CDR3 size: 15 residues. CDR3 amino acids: CASSFSGESSEKLFF. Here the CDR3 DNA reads TGTGCCAGCAGCTTCTCCGGGGAGTCGAGTGAAAAACTGTTTTTT.

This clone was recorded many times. CDR3: CASEGAEVHF. CDR3 in DNA: TGTGCCAGCGAGGGGGCAGAAGTCCACTTT. The rearrangement links TRBV2 to TRBJ1-6; 7 bases line up with TRBD1. The V segment lost 8 bases and the J segment 17 bases; nucleotides outside the gene matches: 6. The CDR3 totals 10 residues. Germline CDR1 reads SNHLY; CDR2 reads FYNNEI.

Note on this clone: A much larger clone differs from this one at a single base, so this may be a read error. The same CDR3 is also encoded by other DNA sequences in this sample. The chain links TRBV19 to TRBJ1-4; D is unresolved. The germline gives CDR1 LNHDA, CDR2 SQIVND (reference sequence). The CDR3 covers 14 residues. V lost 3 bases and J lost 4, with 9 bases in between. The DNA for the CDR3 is TGTGCCAGTAGTATGGGGTCCAGTAATGAAAAACTGTTTTTT. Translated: CASSMGSSNEKLFF.

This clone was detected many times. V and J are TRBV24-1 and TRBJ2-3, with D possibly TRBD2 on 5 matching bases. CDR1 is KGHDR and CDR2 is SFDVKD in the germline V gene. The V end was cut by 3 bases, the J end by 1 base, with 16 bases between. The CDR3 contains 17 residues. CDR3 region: CATSDNKFAGGTDTQYF. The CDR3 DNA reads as TGTGCCACCAGTGATAATAAGTTTGCGGGTGGCACAGATACGCAGTATTTT.